This T cell receptor (beta chain) was identified in a study of blood T cell repertoires in COVID-19. This table comes from immunoSEQ multiplex PCR, and its TCRdb copy is limited to in-frame clones, with some not included. In the table there are approximately 160,000 clones, approximately 80% of which are singletons. V shed 4 bases and J shed 0 bases, with 4 bases lying between them. The CDR3 covers 13 residues. In germline, CDR1 is LGHDT, CDR2 YNNKEL (reference sequence). This chain joins TRBV3-1 (or the pseudogene TRBV3-2) and TRBJ1-3, with D unresolved. Material for sequencing was PBMCs or T cells enriched from blood (not recorded which). The TCR sequence derives from a man in his forties who had recovered from COVID-19. The CDR3 DNA is TGTGCCAGCAGCCTGAGCTCTGGAAACACCATATATTTT. It codes for CASSLSSGNTIYF.